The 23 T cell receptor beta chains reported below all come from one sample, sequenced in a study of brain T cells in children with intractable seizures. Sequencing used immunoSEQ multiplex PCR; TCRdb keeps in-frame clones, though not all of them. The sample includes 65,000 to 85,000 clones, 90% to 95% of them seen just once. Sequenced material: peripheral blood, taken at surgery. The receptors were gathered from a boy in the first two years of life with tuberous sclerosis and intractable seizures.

The DNA of the CDR3 is TGTGCCAGCAGCGTGGGGACTAGCGGTACAGATACGCAGTATTTT. This codes for CASSVGTSGTDTQYF. V gene TRBV9 combines with J gene TRBJ2-3; 11 nucleotides align to TRBD2. J was trimmed by 3 bases and V by 2 bases; bases with no gene match: 2. Germline loops: CDR1 SGDLS, CDR2 YYNGEE. The CDR3 length is 15 residues.

The CDR3 sequence: CASSLEGGRARTGELFF. The CDR3 bases are TGCGCCAGCAGCTTGGAGGGCGGGAGGGCCCGCACCGGGGAGCTGTTTTTT. This chain connects TRBV5-1 to TRBJ2-2, with 9 bases lining up with TRBD2. The CDR3 totals 17 residues. Germline CDR1 and CDR2: SGHRS and YFSETQ. V trimming: 0 bases; J trimming: 4 bases; junction bases outside the gene matches: 7. Full variable domain (rest looked up from reference TRBV5-1 and TRBJ2-2): KAGVTQTPRYLIKTRGQQVTLSCSPISGHRSVSWYQQTPGQGLQFLFEYFSETQRNKGNFPGRFSGRQFSNSRSEMNVSTLELGDSALYLCASSLEGGRARTGELFFGEGSRLTVL.

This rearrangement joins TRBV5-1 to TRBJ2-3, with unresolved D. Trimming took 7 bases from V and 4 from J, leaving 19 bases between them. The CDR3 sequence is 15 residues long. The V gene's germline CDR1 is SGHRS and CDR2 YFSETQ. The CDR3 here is CASFHTTQNPDTQYF. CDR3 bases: TGCGCCAGCTTTCACACCACACAAAACCCAGATACGCAGTATTTT.

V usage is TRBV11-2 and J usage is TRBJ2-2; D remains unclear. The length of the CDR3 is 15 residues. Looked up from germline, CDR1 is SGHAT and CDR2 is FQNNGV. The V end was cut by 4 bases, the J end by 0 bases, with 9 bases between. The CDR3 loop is CASSSTRSNTGELFF. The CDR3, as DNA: TGTGCCAGCAGCTCAACGAGATCGAACACCGGGGAGCTGTTTTTT. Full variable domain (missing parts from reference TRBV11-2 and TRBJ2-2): EAGVAQSPRYKIIEKRQSVAFWCNPISGHATLYWYQQILGQGPKLLIQFQNNGVVDDSQLPKDRFSAERLKGVDSTLKIQPAKLEDSAVYLCASSSTRSNTGELFFGEGSRLTVL.

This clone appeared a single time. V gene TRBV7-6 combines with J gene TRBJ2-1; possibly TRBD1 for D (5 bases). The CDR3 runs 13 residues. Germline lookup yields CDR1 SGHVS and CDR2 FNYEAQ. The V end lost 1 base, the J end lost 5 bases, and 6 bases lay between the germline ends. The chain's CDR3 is CASSLGQNNEQFF. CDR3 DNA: TGTGCCAGCAGCTTAGGACAGAACAATGAGCAGTTCTTC.

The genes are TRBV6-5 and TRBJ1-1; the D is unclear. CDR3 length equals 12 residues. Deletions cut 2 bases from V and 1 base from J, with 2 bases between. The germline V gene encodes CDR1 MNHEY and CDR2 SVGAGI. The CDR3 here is CASSYPNTEAFF. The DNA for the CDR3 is TGTGCCAGCAGTTACCCGAACACTGAAGCTTTCTTT.

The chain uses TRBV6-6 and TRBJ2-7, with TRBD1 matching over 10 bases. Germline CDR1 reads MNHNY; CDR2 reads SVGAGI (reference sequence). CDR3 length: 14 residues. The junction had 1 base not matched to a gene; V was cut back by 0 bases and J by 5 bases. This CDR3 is CASSYSGTGDEQYF. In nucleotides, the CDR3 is TGTGCCAGCAGTTACTCCGGGACAGGGGACGAGCAGTACTTC.

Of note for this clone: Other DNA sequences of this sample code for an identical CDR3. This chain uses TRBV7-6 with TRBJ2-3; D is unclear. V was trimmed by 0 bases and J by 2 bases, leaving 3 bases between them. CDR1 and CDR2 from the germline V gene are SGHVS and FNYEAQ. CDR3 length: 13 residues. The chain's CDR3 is CASSLASTDTQYF. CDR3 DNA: TGTGCCAGCAGCTTAGCCTCCACAGATACGCAGTATTTT.

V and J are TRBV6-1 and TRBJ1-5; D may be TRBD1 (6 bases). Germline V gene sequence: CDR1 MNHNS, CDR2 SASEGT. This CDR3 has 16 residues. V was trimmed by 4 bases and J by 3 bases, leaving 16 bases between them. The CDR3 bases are TGTGCCAGCAGTGGGTGGGGGGCGGTCGACAATCAGCCCCAGCATTTT. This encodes CASSGWGAVDNQPQHF.

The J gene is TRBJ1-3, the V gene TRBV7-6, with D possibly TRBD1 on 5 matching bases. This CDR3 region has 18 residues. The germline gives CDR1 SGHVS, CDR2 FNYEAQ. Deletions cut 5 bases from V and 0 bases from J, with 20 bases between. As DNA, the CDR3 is TGTGCCAGCAGCCAAGGGTGGGCAGGGCTGTCCTCTGGAAACACCATATATTTT. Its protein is CASSQGWAGLSSGNTIYF.

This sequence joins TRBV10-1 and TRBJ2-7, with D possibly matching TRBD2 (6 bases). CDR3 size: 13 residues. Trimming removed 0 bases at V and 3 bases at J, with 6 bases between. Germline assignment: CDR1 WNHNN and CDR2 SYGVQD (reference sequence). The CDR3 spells CASSESSGYEQYF. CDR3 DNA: TGCGCCAGCAGTGAGTCTAGCGGCTACGAGCAGTACTTC.

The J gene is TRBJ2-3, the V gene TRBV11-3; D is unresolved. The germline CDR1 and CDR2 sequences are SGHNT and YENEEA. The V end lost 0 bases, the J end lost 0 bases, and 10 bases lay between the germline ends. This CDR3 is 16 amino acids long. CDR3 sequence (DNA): TGTGCCAGCAGCTTAGATGGGGATTCTAGCACAGATACGCAGTATTTT. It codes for CASSLDGDSSTDTQYF.

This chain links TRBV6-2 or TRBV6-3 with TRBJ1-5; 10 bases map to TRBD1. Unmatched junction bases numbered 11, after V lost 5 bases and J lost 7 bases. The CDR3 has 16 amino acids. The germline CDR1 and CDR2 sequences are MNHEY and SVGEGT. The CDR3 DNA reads TGTGCCAGCAGTCGCAACCCGGACAGGGGGACGCAGCCCCAGCATTTT. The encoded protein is CASSRNPDRGTQPQHF.

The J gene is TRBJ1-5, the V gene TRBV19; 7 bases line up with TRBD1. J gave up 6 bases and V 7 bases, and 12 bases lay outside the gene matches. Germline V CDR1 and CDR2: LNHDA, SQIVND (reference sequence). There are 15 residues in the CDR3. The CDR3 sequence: CASKITGTALQPQHF. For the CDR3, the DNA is TGTGCCAGTAAAATTACCGGGACAGCACTTCAGCCCCAGCATTTT. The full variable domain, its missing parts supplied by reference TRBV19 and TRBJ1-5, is DGGITQSPKYLFRKEGQNVTLSCEQNLNHDAMYWYRQDPGQGLRLIYYSQIVNDFQKGDIAEGYSVSREKKESFPLTVTSAQKNPTAFYLCASKITGTALQPQHFGDGTRLSIL.

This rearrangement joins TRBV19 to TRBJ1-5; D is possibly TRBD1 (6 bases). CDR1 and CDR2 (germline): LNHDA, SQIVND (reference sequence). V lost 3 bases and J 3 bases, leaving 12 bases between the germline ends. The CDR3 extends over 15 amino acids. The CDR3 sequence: CASSIAGGANQPQHF. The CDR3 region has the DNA TGTGCCAGTAGTATCGCCGGGGGGGCCAATCAGCCCCAGCATTTT.

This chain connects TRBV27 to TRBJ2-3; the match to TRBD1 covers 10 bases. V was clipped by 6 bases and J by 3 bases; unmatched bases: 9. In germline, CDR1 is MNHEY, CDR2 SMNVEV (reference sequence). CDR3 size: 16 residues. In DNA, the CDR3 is TGTGCCAGCAGACTCATGGGGACAGGGGAGACAGATACGCAGTATTTT. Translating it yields CASRLMGTGETDTQYF.

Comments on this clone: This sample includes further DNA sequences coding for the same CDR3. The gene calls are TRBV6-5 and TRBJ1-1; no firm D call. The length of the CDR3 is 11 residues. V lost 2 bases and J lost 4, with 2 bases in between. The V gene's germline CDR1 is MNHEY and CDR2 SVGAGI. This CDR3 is CASSYGTEAFF. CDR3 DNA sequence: TGTGCCAGCAGTTACGGCACTGAAGCTTTCTTT.

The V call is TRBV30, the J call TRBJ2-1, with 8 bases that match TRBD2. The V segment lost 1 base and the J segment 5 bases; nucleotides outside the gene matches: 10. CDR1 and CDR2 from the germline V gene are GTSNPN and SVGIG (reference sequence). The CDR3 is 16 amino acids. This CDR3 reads CAWSDPRGGTNNEQFF. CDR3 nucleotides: TGTGCCTGGAGTGACCCCCGCGGGGGGACAAACAATGAGCAGTTCTTC.

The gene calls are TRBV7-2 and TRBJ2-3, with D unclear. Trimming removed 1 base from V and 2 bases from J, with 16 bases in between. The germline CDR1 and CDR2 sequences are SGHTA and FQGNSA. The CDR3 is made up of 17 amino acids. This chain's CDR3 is CASSLDGRGRYTDTQYF. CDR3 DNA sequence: TGTGCCAGCAGCTTAGATGGGCGCGGCAGGTACACAGATACGCAGTATTTT.

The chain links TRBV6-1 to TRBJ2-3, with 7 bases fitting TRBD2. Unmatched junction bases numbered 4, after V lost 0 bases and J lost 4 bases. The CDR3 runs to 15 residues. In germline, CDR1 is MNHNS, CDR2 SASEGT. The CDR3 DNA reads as TGTGCCAGCAGTGAAGCGGGGGGGTCCCCAGATACGCAGTATTTT. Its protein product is CASSEAGGSPDTQYF.

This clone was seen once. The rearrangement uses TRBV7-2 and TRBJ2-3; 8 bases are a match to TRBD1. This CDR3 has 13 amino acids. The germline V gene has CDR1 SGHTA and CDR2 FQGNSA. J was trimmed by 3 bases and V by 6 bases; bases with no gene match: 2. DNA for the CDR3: TGTGCCAGCAGAGGACAGGGAACAGATACGCAGTATTTT. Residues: CASRGQGTDTQYF.

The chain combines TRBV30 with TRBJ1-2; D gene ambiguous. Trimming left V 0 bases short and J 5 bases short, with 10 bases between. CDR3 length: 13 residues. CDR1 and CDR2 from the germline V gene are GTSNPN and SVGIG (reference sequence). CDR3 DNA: TGTGCCTGGAGTGTAACCCTGCGGTATGGCTACACCTTC. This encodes CAWSVTLRYGYTF.

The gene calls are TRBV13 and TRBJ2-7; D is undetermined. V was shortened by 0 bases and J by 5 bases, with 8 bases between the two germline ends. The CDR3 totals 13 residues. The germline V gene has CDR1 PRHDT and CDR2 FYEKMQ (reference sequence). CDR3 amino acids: CASSLGRVNEQYF. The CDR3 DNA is TGTGCCAGCAGCTTAGGTAGGGTGAACGAGCAGTACTTC.